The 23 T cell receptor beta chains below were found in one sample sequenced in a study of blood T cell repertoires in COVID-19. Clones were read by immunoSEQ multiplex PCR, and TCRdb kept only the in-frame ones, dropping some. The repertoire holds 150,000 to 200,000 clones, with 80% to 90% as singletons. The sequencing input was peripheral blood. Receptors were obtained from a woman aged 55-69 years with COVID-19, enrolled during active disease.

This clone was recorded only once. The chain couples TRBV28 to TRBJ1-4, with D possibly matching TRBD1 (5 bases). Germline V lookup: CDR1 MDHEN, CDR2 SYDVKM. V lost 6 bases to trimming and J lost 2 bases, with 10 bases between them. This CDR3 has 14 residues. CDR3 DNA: TGTGCCAGCAGCGTACAGGCGACTAATGAAAAACTGTTTTTT. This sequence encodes CASSVQATNEKLFF.

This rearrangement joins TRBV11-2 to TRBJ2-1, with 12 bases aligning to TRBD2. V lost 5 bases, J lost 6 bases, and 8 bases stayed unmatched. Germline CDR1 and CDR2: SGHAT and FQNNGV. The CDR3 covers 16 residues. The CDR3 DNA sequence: TGTGCCAGCAGCCCCCGAACGACTAGCGGGAGCAATGAGCAGTTCTTC. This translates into CASSPRTTSGSNEQFF.

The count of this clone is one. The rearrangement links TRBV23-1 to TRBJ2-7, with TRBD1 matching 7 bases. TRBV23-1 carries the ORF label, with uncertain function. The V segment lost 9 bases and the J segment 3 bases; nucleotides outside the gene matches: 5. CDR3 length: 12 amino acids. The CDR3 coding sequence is TGCGCCAGAGGGACAGAGGGCTACGAGCAGTACTTC. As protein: CARGTEGYEQYF.

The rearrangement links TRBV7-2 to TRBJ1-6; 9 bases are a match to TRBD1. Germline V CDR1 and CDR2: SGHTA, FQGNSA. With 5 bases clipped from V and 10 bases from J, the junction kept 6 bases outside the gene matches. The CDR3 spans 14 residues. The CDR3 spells CASSDYRGQSPLHF. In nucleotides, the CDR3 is TGTGCCAGCAGCGATTACAGGGGGCAATCACCCCTCCACTTT. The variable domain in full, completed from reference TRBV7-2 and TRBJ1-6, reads GAGVSQSPSNKVTEKGKDVELRCDPISGHTALYWYRQSLGQGLEFLIYFQGNSAPDKSGLPSDRFSAERTGGSVSTLTIQRTQQEDSAVYLCASSDYRGQSPLHFGNGTRLTVT.

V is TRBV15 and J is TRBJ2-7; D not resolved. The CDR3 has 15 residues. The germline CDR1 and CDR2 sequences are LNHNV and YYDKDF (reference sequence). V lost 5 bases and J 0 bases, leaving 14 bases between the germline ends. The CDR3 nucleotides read TGTGCCACCAGCCCTCTTCCAGACACCTCCTACGAGCAGTACTTC. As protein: CATSPLPDTSYEQYF.

The CDR3 DNA reads as TGTGCCAGCAGCTCCCGGGACAGGGGGCGCGGGGGCTATGGCTACACCTTC. This codes for CASSSRDRGRGGYGYTF. This chain uses TRBV7-9 with TRBJ1-2; 12 positions match TRBD1. The ends lost 4 bases at V and 4 bases at J; junction bases unmatched: 10. CDR1 is SEHNR and CDR2 is FQNEAQ in the germline V gene (reference sequence). The CDR3 runs 17 residues.

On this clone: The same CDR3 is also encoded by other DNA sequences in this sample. CDR3 amino acids: CASSPTGGYGYTF. CDR3 DNA: TGTGCCAGCAGTCCGACAGGGGGCTATGGCTACACCTTC. This chain joins TRBV12-3 or TRBV12-4 and TRBJ1-2, with 9 bases matching TRBD1. The CDR3 extends over 13 amino acids. Germline trimming cut 5 bases from V and 4 bases from J; bases unmatched to any gene: 2.

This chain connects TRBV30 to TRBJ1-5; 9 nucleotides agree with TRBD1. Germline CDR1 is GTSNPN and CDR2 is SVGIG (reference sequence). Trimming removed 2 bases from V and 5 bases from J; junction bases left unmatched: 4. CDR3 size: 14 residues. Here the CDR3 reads CAWSMGTGHQPQHF. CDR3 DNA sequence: TGTGCCTGGAGTATGGGGACAGGGCATCAGCCCCAGCATTTT.

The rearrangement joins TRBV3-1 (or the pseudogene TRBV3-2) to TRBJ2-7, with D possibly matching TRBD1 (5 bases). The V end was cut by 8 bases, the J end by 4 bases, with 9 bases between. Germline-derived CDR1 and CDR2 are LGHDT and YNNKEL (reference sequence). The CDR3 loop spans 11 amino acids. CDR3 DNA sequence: TGTGCCAGCGGACAACGGTACGAGCAGTACTTC. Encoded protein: CASGQRYEQYF.

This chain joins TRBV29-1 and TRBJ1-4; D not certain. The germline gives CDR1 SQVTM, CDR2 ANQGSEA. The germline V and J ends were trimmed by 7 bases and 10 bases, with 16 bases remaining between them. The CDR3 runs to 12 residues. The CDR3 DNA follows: TGCAGCGCTGCGGGGAGTGTAGGAAAACTGTTTTTT. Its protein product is CSAAGSVGKLFF.

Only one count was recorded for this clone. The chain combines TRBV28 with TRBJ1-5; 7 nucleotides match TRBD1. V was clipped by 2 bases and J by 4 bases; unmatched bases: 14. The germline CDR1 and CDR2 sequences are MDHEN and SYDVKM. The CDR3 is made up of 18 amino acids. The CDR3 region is CASSLGPQGGRRNQPQHF. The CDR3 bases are TGTGCCAGCAGTTTAGGTCCGCAGGGGGGTAGGAGGAATCAGCCCCAGCATTTT.

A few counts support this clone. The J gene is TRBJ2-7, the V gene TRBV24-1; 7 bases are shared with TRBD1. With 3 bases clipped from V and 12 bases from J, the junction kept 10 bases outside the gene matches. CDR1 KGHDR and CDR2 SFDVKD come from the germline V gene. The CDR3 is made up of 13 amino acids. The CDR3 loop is CATSDPGQDQRYF. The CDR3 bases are TGTGCCACCAGTGATCCCGGACAGGATCAACGGTACTTC.

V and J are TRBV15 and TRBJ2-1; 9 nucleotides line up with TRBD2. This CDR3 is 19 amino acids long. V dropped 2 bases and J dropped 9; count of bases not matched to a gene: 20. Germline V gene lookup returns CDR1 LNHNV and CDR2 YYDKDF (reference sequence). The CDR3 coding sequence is TGTGCCACCAGCAGACGAAATATGAGGACTAGCGCACTCCAGGGTGAGCAGTTCTTC. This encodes CATSRRNMRTSALQGEQFF.

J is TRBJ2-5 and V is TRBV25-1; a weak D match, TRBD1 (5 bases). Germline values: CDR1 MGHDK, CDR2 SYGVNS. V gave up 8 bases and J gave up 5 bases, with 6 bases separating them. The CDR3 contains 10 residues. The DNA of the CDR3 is TGTGCCAGCTGGGGCGAGACCCAGTACTTC. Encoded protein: CASWGETQYF.

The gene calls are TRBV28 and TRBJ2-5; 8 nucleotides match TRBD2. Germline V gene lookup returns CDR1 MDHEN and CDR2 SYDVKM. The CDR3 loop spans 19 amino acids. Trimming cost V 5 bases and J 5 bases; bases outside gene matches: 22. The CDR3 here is CASSTYTLPSGSLIETQYF. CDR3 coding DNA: TGTGCCAGCAGTACCTACACTCTCCCCAGCGGGAGTTTGATTGAGACCCAGTACTTC.

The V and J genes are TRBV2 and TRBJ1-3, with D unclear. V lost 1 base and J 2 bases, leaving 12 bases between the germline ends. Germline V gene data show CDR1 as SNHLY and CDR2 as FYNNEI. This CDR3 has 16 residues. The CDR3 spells CASSEDGPGTGNTIYF. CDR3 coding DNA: TGTGCCAGCAGTGAAGACGGGCCCGGGACTGGAAACACCATATATTTT.

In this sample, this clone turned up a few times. CDR3 DNA sequence: TGTGCCAGTAGTACTTGGCCCTCCTCTGGGGCCAACGTCCTGACTTTC. Protein sequence: CASSTWPSSGANVLTF. The V and J genes are TRBV19 and TRBJ2-6; D gene ambiguous. The V end lost 4 bases, the J end lost 0 bases, and 10 bases lay between the germline ends. The germline V gene has CDR1 LNHDA and CDR2 SQIVND (reference sequence). The CDR3 runs to 16 residues.

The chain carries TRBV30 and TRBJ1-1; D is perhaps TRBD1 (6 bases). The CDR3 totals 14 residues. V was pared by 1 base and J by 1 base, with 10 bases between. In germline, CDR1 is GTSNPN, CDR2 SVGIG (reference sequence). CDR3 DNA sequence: TGTGCCTGGAGTGCGGGACACGGGAACACTGAAGCTTTCTTT. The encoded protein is CAWSAGHGNTEAFF.

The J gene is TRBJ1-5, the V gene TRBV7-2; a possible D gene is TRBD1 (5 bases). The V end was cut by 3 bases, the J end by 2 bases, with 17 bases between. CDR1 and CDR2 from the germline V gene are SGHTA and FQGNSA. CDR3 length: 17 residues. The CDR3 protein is CASSFPPGGGGNQPQHF. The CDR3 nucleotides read TGTGCCAGCAGCTTCCCCCCGGGGGGGGGAGGCAATCAGCCCCAGCATTTT.

CDR3 in amino acids: CASSDSTSFPYEQYF. The DNA for the CDR3 is TGTGCCAGCAGTGATTCGACTAGCTTCCCCTACGAGCAGTACTTC. This sequence joins TRBV2 and TRBJ2-7; 7 nucleotides align to TRBD2. The V and J ends lost 3 bases and 2 bases, in that order; junction bases with no gene match: 7. CDR1 SNHLY and CDR2 FYNNEI come from the germline V gene. The CDR3 is 15 residues long.

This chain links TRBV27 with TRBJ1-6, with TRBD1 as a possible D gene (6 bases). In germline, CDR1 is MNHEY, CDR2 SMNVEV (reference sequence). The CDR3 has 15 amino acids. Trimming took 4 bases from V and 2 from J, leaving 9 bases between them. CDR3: CASSSDSTYNSPLHF. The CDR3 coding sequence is TGTGCCAGCAGTTCGGACAGTACCTATAATTCACCCCTCCACTTT.

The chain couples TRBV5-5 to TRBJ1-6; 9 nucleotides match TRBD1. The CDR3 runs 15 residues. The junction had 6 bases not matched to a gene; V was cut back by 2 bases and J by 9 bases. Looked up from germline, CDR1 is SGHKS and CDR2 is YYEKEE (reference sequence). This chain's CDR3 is CASSFKDRGGSPLHF. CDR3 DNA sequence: TGTGCCAGCAGCTTCAAGGACAGGGGAGGTTCACCCCTCCACTTT.

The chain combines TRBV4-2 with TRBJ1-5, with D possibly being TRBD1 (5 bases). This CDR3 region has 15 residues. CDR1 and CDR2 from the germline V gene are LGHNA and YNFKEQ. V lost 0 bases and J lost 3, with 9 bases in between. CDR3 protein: CASSQDSQANQPQHF. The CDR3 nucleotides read TGTGCCAGCAGCCAAGATTCACAGGCCAATCAGCCCCAGCATTTT.